This TCR beta chain was identified in a study of blood T cell repertoires in COVID-19. Turning to the study itself: Specimens from acute and convalescent COVID-19 originated in the United States, Italy and Spain.

Germline CDR1 and CDR2: SEHNR and FQNEAQ (reference sequence). The CDR3 consists of 18 residues. With 2 bases clipped from V and 4 bases from J, the junction kept 13 bases outside the gene matches. Source study methods: Amplification of reference gene primers was used by the study to estimate nucleated cell counts. Data came from immunoSEQ multiplex PCR; TCRdb stores just in-frame clones and leaves some out. That table is the source of V, J and clone size, and D and trimming were worked out from the DNA. The sample holds about 150,000 clones, 84% seen once. The chain couples TRBV7-9 to TRBJ1-2, with 10 bases fitting TRBD1. This TCR was recovered from a woman aged 45-60 years with acute or convalescent COVID-19. The sequenced sample consisted of peripheral blood. This CDR3 reads CASSLSGWGQGLFYGYTF. The CDR3 DNA reads as TGTGCCAGCAGCTTATCGGGTTGGGGACAGGGGCTTTTCTATGGCTACACCTTC.